The 14 T cell receptor beta chains reported below all come from one sample, sequenced in a study of cytomegalovirus exposure and HLA in healthy donors. The PCR contained 60 Vbeta and 13 Jbeta primers. Here immunoSEQ multiplex PCR was the method, and the copy in TCRdb shows in-frame clones only, minus some. The sample has 55,000 or so clones, around 82% seen once; the top ten hold roughly 1.5%. The specimen was PBMCs. These receptors were taken from a female donor in good health and CMV-seronegative.

The chain uses TRBV4-3 and TRBJ1-2; 7 nucleotides match TRBD1. CDR1 LGHNA and CDR2 YSLEER come from the germline V gene. CDR3 size: 16 residues. Trimming removed 3 bases from V and 3 bases from J; junction bases left unmatched: 10. The CDR3 DNA follows: TGCGCCAGCAGCCACGAAACAGGGGCTGTGTACTATGGCTACACCTTC. Protein product: CASSHETGAVYYGYTF.

The chain is built from TRBV12-5 and TRBJ2-7; the match to TRBD1 covers 7 bases. The V gene end was trimmed by 7 bases and the J gene end by 5 bases; junction bases not matched to a gene: 11. Germline lookup yields CDR1 LGHNT and CDR2 FRNRAP. The CDR3 covers 14 residues. This CDR3 reads CASVPQGSRDEQYF. The DNA for the CDR3 is TGTGCTAGTGTGCCACAGGGGTCTAGGGACGAGCAGTACTTC. The full variable domain, its missing parts supplied by reference TRBV12-5 and TRBJ2-7, is DARVTQTPRHKVTEMGQEVTMRCQPILGHNTVFWYRQTMMQGLELLAYFRNRAPLDDSGMPKDRFSAEMPDATLATLKIQPSEPRDSAVYFCASVPQGSRDEQYFGPGTRLTVT.

This clone was counted a few times. The chain links TRBV30 to TRBJ1-4; D ambiguous. The CDR3 has 13 amino acids. Looked up from germline, CDR1 is GTSNPN and CDR2 is SVGIG (reference sequence). V was shortened by 2 bases and J by 1 base, with 5 bases between the two germline ends. CDR3: CAWSRGTNEKLFF. Written as DNA, the CDR3 is TGTGCCTGGAGTCGGGGAACTAATGAAAAACTGTTTTTT.

This chain uses TRBV4-3 with TRBJ1-2; the D gene is possibly TRBD1 (6 bases). This CDR3 is built from 15 residues. Germline CDR1 LGHNA, CDR2 YSLEER. V lost 1 base and J lost 2, with 11 bases in between. DNA of the CDR3: TGCGCCAGCAGCCAAGGGGGGACAAGAAACTATGGCTACACCTTC. As protein: CASSQGGTRNYGYTF.

This sequence joins TRBV29-1 and TRBJ1-2; D uncertain. This CDR3 spans 12 amino acids. From germline, CDR1 is SQVTM and CDR2 ANQGSEA. V was cut by 4 bases and J by 3 bases, with 9 bases left in between. The CDR3 is CSVAWAYYGYTF. The CDR3 DNA reads as TGCAGCGTTGCCTGGGCATACTATGGCTACACCTTC.

J is TRBJ1-2 and V is TRBV30; D gene uncertain. CDR1 GTSNPN and CDR2 SVGIG come from the germline V gene (reference sequence). This CDR3 is 14 amino acids long. V was pared by 5 bases and J by 4 bases, with 17 bases between. The CDR3: CAWANSGRFYGYTF. Written as DNA, the CDR3 is TGTGCCTGGGCGAATAGCGGACGGTTCTATGGCTACACCTTC. Based on the CDR3 plus reference TRBV30 and TRBJ1-2, the full variable domain is SQTIHQWPATLVQPVGSPLSLECTVEGTSNPNLYWYRQAAGRGLQLLFYSVGIGQISSEVPQNLSASRPQDRQFILSSKKLLLSDSGFYLCAWANSGRFYGYTFGSGTRLTVV.

The gene calls are TRBV4-1 and TRBJ1-1, with 7 bases fitting TRBD1. CDR1 and CDR2 from the germline V gene are MGHRA and YSYEKL. Trimming removed 1 base from V and 5 bases from J; junction bases left unmatched: 7. The CDR3 loop spans 15 amino acids. In DNA form, the CDR3 reads TGCGCCAGCAGCCAAGGATACAGGGGCGATACTGAAGCTTTCTTT. Amino acid sequence: CASSQGYRGDTEAFF.

The rearrangement uses TRBV11-3 and TRBJ2-1, with 9 bases aligning to TRBD2. V lost 0 bases, J lost 2 bases, and 5 bases stayed unmatched. CDR3 length: 17 amino acids. Germline loops: CDR1 SGHNT, CDR2 YENEEA. Written as DNA, the CDR3 is TGTGCCAGCAGCTTAGAGCACGGGACTAGCCCCTACAATGAGCAGTTCTTC. This sequence encodes CASSLEHGTSPYNEQFF. The variable domain in full, with the rest retrieved from reference TRBV11-3 and TRBJ2-1, is EAGVVQSPRYKIIEKKQPVAFWCNPISGHNTLYWYLQNLGQGPELLIRYENEEAVDDSQLPKDRFSAERLKGVDSTLKIQPAELGDSAVYLCASSLEHGTSPYNEQFFGPGTRLTVL.

On this clone itself: The same CDR3 is also encoded by other DNA sequences in this sample. This rearrangement joins TRBV9 to TRBJ2-3; D is unclear. Trimming pared 3 bases from V and 0 bases from J, leaving 5 bases between. CDR1 SGDLS and CDR2 YYNGEE come from the germline V gene. The CDR3 sequence is 13 residues long. CDR3 nucleotide sequence: TGTGCCAGCAGCGCTTCTAGCACAGATACGCAGTATTTT. The encoded protein is CASSASSTDTQYF.

This chain uses TRBV5-1 with TRBJ2-1, with a weak D call TRBD1 (6 bases). The CDR3 sequence is 15 residues long. CDR1 SGHRS and CDR2 YFSETQ come from the germline V gene. V lost 3 bases, J lost 0 bases, and 10 bases lay in between. The CDR3 spells CASSSDSSSYNEQFF. CDR3 in DNA: TGCGCCAGCAGCTCGGACAGTAGCTCCTACAATGAGCAGTTCTTC.

The chain uses TRBV9 and TRBJ1-2; 8 nucleotides line up with TRBD1. Per germline, CDR1 SGDLS and CDR2 YYNGEE. The trim removed 7 bases at V and 9 bases at J, leaving 8 bases unmatched. This CDR3 has 12 residues. CDR3 residues: CASVQGGVRYTF. For the CDR3, the DNA is TGTGCCAGCGTACAGGGGGGAGTCCGCTACACCTTC.

V and J are TRBV11-2 and TRBJ2-1; TRBD1 aligns across 7 bases. Germline assignment: CDR1 SGHAT and CDR2 FQNNGV. V shed 5 bases and J 0 bases; nucleotides not matched to a gene: 7. CDR3 size: 16 residues. This chain's CDR3 is CASSRQGLSSYNEQFF. The DNA for the CDR3 is TGTGCCAGCAGCCGACAGGGCTTAAGCTCCTACAATGAGCAGTTCTTC.

The chain carries TRBV7-9 and TRBJ1-2, with 7 bases fitting TRBD1. The germline gives CDR1 SEHNR, CDR2 FQNEAQ (reference sequence). The CDR3 runs to 13 residues. Trimming took 5 bases from V and 5 from J; bases not matched to a gene: 5. The CDR3 sequence: CASSPGTVYGYTF. CDR3 DNA sequence: TGTGCCAGCAGCCCGGGGACAGTATATGGCTACACCTTC.

The J gene is TRBJ1-2, the V gene TRBV11-1, with D perhaps TRBD1 (5 bases). The CDR3 length is 14 residues. Trimming left V 5 bases short and J 4 bases short, with 14 bases between. In germline, CDR1 is SGHAT, CDR2 FQDESV (reference sequence). The CDR3 spells CASSEGALRYGYTF. CDR3 nucleotide sequence: TGTGCCAGCAGCGAAGGGGCCCTCCGCTATGGCTACACCTTC.